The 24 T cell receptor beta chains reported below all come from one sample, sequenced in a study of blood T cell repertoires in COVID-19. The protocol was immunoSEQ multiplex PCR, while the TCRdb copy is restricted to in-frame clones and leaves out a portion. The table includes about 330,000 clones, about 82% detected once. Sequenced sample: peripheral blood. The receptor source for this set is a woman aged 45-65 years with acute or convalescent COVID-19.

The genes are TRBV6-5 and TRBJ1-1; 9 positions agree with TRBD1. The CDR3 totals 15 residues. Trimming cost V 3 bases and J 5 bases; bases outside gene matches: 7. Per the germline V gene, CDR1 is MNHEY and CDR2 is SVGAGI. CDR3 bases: TGTGCCAGCAGTTATACCGGGACAGGGAGGACTGAAGCTTTCTTT. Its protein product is CASSYTGTGRTEAFF.

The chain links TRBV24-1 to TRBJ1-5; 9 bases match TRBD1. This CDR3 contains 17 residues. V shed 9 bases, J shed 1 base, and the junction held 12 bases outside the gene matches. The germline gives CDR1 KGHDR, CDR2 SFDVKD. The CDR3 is CATQPGQGARSNQPQHF. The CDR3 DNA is TGTGCCACCCAGCCGGGACAGGGTGCGAGGAGCAATCAGCCCCAGCATTTT.

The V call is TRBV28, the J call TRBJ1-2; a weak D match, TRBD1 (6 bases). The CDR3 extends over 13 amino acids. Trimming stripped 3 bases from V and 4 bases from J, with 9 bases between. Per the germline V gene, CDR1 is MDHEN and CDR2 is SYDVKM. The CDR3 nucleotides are TGTGCCAGCAGTTTTGGGGGCGGCTATGGCTACACCTTC. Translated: CASSFGGGYGYTF.

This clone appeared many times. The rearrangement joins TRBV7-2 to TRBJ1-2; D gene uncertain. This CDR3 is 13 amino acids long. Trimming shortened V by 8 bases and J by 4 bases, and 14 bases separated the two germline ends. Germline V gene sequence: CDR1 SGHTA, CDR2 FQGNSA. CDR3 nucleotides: TGTGCCAGCGGAGCCGGATCCTCCTATGGCTACACCTTC. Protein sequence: CASGAGSSYGYTF.

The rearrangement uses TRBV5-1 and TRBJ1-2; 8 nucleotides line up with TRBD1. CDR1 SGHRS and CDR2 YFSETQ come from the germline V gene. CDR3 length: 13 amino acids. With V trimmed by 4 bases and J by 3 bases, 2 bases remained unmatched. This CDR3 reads CASSADRDYGYTF. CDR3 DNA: TGCGCCAGCAGCGCGGACAGGGACTATGGCTACACCTTC.

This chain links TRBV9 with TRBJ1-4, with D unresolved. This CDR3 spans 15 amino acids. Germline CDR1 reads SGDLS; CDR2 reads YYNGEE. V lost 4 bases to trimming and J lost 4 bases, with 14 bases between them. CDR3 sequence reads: CASSPRTSHNEKLFF. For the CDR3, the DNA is TGTGCCAGCAGCCCCCGGACTTCCCATAATGAAAAACTGTTTTTT.

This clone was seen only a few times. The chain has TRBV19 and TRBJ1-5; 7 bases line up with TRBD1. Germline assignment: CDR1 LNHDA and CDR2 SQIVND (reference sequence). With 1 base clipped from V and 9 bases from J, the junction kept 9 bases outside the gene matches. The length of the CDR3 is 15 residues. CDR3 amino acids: CASSIGETGRSPQHF. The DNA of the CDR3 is TGTGCCAGTAGTATAGGGGAGACAGGGCGGTCGCCCCAGCATTTT. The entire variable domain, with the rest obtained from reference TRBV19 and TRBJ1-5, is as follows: DGGITQSPKYLFRKEGQNVTLSCEQNLNHDAMYWYRQDPGQGLRLIYYSQIVNDFQKGDIAEGYSVSREKKESFPLTVTSAQKNPTAFYLCASSIGETGRSPQHFGDGTRLSIL.

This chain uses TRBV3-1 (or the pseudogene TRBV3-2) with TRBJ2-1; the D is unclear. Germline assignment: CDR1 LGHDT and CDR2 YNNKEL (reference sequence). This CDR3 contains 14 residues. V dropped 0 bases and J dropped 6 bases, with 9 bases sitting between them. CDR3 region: CASSQESPSNEQFF. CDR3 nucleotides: TGTGCCAGCAGCCAAGAAAGCCCTAGCAATGAGCAGTTCTTC.

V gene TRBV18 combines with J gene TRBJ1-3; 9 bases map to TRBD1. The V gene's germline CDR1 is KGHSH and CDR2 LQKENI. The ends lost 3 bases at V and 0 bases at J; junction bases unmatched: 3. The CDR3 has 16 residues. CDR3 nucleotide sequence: TGTGCCAGCTCACCCGGGACAGGGAGCTCTGGAAACACCATATATTTT. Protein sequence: CASSPGTGSSGNTIYF. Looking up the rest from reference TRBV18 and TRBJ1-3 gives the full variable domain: NAGVMQNPRHLVRRRGQEARLRCSPMKGHSHVYWYRQLPEEGLKFMVYLQKENIIDESGMPKERFSAEFPKEGPSILRIQQVVRGDSAAYFCASSPGTGSSGNTIYFGEGSWLTVV.

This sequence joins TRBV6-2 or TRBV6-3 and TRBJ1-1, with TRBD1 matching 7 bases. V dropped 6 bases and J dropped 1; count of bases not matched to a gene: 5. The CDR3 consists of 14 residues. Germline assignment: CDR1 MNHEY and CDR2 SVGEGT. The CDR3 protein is CASSLGQQNTEAFF. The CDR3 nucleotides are TGTGCCAGCAGCTTGGGACAGCAGAACACTGAAGCTTTCTTT.

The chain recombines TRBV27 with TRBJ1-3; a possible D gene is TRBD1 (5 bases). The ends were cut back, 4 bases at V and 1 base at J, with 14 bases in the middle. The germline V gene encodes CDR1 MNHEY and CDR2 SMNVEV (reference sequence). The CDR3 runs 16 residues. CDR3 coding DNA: TGTGCCAGCAGTTCCGGGCAGGGCAGGTCTGGAAACACCATATATTTT. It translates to CASSSGQGRSGNTIYF.

Here the CDR3 reads CASSYRGRNEQFF. The CDR3 DNA reads TGTGCCAGCAGTTACAGGGGGCGTAATGAGCAGTTCTTC. This chain connects TRBV27 to TRBJ2-1; 9 nucleotides match TRBD1. Looked up from germline, CDR1 is MNHEY and CDR2 is SMNVEV (reference sequence). The CDR3 is 13 residues long. The junction had 2 bases not matched to a gene; V was cut back by 4 bases and J by 7 bases.

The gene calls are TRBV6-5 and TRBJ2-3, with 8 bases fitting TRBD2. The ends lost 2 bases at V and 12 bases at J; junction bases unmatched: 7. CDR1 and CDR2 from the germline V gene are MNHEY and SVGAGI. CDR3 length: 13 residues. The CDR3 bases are TGTGCCAGCAGTTACGGTGCGGGGGGCATTCAGTATTTT. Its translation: CASSYGAGGIQYF.

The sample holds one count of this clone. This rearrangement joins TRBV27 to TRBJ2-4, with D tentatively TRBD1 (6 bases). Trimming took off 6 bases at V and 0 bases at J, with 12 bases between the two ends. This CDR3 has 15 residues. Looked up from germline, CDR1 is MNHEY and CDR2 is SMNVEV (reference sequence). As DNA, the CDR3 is TGTGCCAGCAGCAACCCACAGGGAGCCAAAAACATTCAGTACTTC. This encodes CASSNPQGAKNIQYF.

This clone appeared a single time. In nucleotides, the CDR3 is TGTGCCAGCAGCCCGACGGCCATTTACAAAACGGGCTACAATGAGCAGTTCTTC. It encodes CASSPTAIYKTGYNEQFF. J is TRBJ2-1 and V is TRBV7-8; D is ambiguous. The CDR3 loop spans 18 amino acids. The V gene lost 5 bases and the J gene lost 3 bases, with 23 bases spanning the gap. Germline V gene lookup returns CDR1 SGHVS and CDR2 FQNEAQ.

CDR3 residues: CASSSTSGSDIQYF. The CDR3 coding sequence is TGTGCCAGCAGCTCGACTAGCGGGAGTGACATTCAGTACTTC. The V and J genes are TRBV11-2 and TRBJ2-4, with 12 nucleotides matching TRBD2. The trim removed 4 bases at V and 8 bases at J, leaving 3 bases unmatched. The CDR3 contains 14 residues. Germline CDR1 is SGHAT and CDR2 is FQNNGV.

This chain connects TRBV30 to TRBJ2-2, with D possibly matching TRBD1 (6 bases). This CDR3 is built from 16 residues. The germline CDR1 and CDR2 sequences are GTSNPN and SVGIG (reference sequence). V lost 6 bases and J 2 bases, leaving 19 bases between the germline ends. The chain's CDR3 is CACSRGGQRNTGELFF. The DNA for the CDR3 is TGTGCCTGCTCACGGGGTGGACAGCGAAACACCGGGGAGCTGTTTTTT.

CDR3 sequence reads: CASSQDLAIRGTQYF. The CDR3 coding sequence is TGCGCCAGCAGCCAAGATCTCGCCATCAGGGGGACCCAGTACTTC. This chain uses TRBV4-1 with TRBJ2-5, with D possibly being TRBD1 (6 bases). This CDR3 is 15 amino acids long. Germline values: CDR1 MGHRA, CDR2 YSYEKL. Trimming shortened V by 0 bases and J by 7 bases, and 15 bases separated the two germline ends.

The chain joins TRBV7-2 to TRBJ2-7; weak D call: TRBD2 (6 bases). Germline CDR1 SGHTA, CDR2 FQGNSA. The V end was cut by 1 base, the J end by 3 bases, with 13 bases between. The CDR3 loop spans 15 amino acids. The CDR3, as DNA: TGTGCCAGCAGCTTAGTCGAGGGTAGCGGCTACGAGCAGTACTTC. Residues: CASSLVEGSGYEQYF.

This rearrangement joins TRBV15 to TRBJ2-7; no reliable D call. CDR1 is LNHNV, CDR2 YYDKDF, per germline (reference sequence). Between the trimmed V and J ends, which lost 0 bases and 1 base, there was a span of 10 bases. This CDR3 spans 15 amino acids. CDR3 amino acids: CATSRELLKSYEQYF. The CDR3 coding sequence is TGTGCCACCAGCAGAGAACTCTTAAAATCCTACGAGCAGTACTTC.

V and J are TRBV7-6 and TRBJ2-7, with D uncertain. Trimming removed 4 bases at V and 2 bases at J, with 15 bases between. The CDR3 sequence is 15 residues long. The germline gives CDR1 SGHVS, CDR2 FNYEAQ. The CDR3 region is CASSSVAGTTYEQYF. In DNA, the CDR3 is TGTGCCAGCAGCTCCGTTGCAGGAACCACCTACGAGCAGTACTTC.

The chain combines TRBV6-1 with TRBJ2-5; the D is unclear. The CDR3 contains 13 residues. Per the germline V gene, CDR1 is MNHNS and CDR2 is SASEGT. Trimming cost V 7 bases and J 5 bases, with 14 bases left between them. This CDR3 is CASTKDGEETQYF. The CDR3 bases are TGTGCCAGCACTAAAGACGGAGAGGAGACCCAGTACTTC.

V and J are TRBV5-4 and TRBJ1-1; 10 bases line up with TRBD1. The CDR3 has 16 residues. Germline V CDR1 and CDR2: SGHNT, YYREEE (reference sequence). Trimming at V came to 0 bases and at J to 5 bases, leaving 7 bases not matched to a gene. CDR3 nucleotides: TGTGCCAGCAGCTTGGCCGAGGGACAGGGGAGGACTGAAGCTTTCTTT. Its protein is CASSLAEGQGRTEAFF.

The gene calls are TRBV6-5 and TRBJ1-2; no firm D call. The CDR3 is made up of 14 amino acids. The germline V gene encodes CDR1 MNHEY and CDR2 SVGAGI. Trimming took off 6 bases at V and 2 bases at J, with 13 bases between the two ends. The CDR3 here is CASSIRGENYGYTF. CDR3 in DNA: TGTGCCAGCAGCATCCGGGGAGAGAACTATGGCTACACCTTC.